Reported below is one TCR beta chain. This entry belongs to a study of blood T cell repertoires in COVID-19. The study assigned cohorts using participant-reported clinical history. All exposed participants met a person with COVID-19 within 2 weeks before entering the study. In the authors' methods: Cell counts per sample came from amplifying reference gene primers. The repertoire was sequenced with immunoSEQ multiplex PCR; TCRdb's copy has only in-frame clones and lacks some. The V and J calls and clone size come from that table; D and trimming were worked out from the DNA. The sample includes a few hundred thousand clones, about 90% of them seen just once. The length of the CDR3 is 13 residues. Per germline, CDR1 LGHDT and CDR2 YNNKEL (reference sequence). The V gene lost 5 bases and the J gene lost 7 bases, with 12 bases spanning the gap.

The rearrangement joins TRBV3-1 (or the pseudogene TRBV3-2) to TRBJ1-5; possible D gene TRBD1, 5 bases. The sequenced material came from PBMCs or T cells enriched from blood (not recorded which). The sequence was obtained from a woman aged 40 to 50 who had been exposed to COVID-19. CDR3 loop: CASSWDSGQPQHF. The CDR3, as DNA: TGTGCCAGCAGCTGGGACTCAGGGCAGCCCCAGCATTTT.